The sequence of this T cell receptor (beta chain) was determined in a study of shared clonotypes between healthy human individuals. Study as a whole: Donors consisted of two women and a few men between 18 and 49. Study-level points and caveats: The sampled material consisted only of blood, and tissue repertoires are likely to differ.

Naive-designated CD8 cells lacked CD45RO, were positively enriched for CCR7, and omitted terminally differentiated effector memory CD45RA+ cells. The donors, healthy adults who were HIV-negative, had experienced no recent acute infections or vaccinations. The sorted-subset replicate PCRs were given about 210 ng DNA, which is about 30,000 T cell genomes. Assay: immunoSEQ multiplex PCR; the TCRdb copy retains only in-frame clones and omits some. This sample has just over 2,000,000 clones; about 95% occur once, and the top ten carry roughly 1%. The V gene lost 1 base and the J gene lost 2 bases, with 6 bases spanning the gap. The length of the CDR3 is 14 residues. Germline CDR1 SGDLS, CDR2 YYNGEE. In the case of this clone: Antigen unknown.

Sequenced material: naive CD8+ T cells sorted from blood. V is TRBV9 and J is TRBJ2-2; D is undetermined. The source is a man younger than 35 in good health. CDR3 nucleotide sequence: TGTGCCAGCAGCGTACTTCCCAACACCGGGGAGCTGTTTTTT. This codes for CASSVLPNTGELFF.